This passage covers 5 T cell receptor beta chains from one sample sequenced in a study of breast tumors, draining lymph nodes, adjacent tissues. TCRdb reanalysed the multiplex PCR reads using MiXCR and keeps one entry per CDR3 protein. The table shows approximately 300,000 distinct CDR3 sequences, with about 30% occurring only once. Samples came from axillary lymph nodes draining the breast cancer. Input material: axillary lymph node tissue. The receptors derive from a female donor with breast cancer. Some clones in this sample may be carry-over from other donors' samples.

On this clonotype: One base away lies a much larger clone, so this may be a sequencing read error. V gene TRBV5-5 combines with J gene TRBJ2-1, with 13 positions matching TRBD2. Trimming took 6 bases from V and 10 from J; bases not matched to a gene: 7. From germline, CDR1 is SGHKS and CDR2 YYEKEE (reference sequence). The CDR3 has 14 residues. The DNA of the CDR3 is TGTGCCAGCATCGGACTAGCGGGAGTGGACGAGCAGTTCTTC. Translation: CASIGLAGVDEQFF.

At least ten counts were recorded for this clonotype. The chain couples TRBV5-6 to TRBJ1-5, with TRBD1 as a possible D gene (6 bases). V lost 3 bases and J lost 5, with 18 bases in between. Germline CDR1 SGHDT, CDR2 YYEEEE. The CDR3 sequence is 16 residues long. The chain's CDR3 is CASSSMRAGEYQPQHF. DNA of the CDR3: TGTGCCAGCAGCTCGATGCGGGCAGGGGAGTATCAGCCCCAGCATTTT.

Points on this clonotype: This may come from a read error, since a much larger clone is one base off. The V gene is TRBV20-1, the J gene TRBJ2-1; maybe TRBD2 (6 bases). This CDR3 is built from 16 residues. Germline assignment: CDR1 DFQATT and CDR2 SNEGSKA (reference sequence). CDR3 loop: CSAREGGVDYYNEQIF. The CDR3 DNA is TGCAGTGCTAGAGAAGGAGGGGTTGACTACTACAATGAGCAGATCTTC.

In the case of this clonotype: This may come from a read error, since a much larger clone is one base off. For the CDR3, the DNA is TGTACCAGCAGTTCCAACGACGGAGGTAGCAATCAGCCCCAGCATTTT. The encoded protein is CTSSSNDGGSNQPQHF. This sequence joins TRBV6-6 and TRBJ1-5; no definite D call. CDR1 is MNHNY and CDR2 is SVGAGI in the germline V gene (reference sequence). CDR3 length equals 16 residues.

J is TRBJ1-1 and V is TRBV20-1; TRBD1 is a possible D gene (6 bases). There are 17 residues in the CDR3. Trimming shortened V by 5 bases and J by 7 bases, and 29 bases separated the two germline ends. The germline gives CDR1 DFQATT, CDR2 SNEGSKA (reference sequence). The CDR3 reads CSALPWGAGATGGEAFF. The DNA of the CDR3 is TGCAGTGCTCTCCCCTGGGGGGCAGGAGCGACCGGGGGTGAAGCTTTCTTT.